This T cell receptor (beta chain) is drawn from a study of T cells in Graves' hyperthyroidism and ophthalmopathy. RNA transcripts provided the source from which TCR beta CDR3 regions were amplified. Using the HTBI primer set, a first-round RT-PCR was run on the TCR CDR3. One entry per CDR3 protein results from TCRdb running MiXCR on the multiplex PCR reads. Here the sample spans some 400,000 distinct CDR3 sequences, approximately 15% being singletons. Study-wide findings and caveats: Most thyroid-expanded clonotypes above 0.001 were also found in blood.

The table lists this clonotype with many counts. Its antigen is not known. CDR3 length equals 17 residues. J lost 1 base, V lost 3 bases, and 8 bases had no gene match. Newly diagnosed patients aged 18 to 65 had hyperthyroidism of under 2 months' duration. It was at first hyperthyroidism diagnosis, before any ophthalmopathy symptoms, that the blood sample was taken. Using over 8.5 ml of fresh peripheral blood, PBMCs were prepared. The V and J genes are TRBV12-3 or TRBV12-4 and TRBJ2-1; 8 bases agree with TRBD1. The sequence was collected from a man aged 25 to 45 with Graves' hyperthyroidism that later progressed to Graves' ophthalmopathy. Sequencing input: blood. The CDR3 is CASSFLRTGKSYNEQFF. In DNA form, the CDR3 reads TGTGCCAGCAGTTTTCTAAGGACAGGGAAGTCCTACAATGAGCAGTTCTTC.